This T cell receptor (beta chain) was identified during a study of tumor-infiltrating lymphocytes in primary liver carcinoma. About the study: Productive TCRbeta read yields ran from roughly 3.5 to 7 million per sample and were similar between tissues. Findings of the study overall: With p = 0.039, the top-250-clone fraction in tumors significantly exceeded that in blood.

The study co-extracted DNA and RNA from 20-30 mg of unsorted bulk tissue. Sampling targeted five separate regions of each tumor, which included the tumor centre. This clonotype was seen just once. Its antigen is unknown. An end of the junction differs from the germline gene, which may be a read error. cDNA specific to TCR beta was made from around 470 ng of total RNA, with a constant-region primer employed for priming. ARM-PCR was slightly modified, and three nested multiplex PCR rounds with it gave rise to the TCR beta libraries. MiXCR, applied by TCRdb to the multiplex PCR reads, yields one record per CDR3 protein. The sample consists of 100,000 or so distinct CDR3 sequences, 80% to 85% of them appearing once. This sequence was found in a man aged 35-49 years with primary liver carcinoma and hepatitis B virus infection. The specimen sequenced was liver tumor tissue from sampling region 3. As for subset: tumor region T3, left-lateral pole.

CDR3 protein: CNVGQKWEKLFF. The CDR3 DNA is TGCAACGTTGGGCAGAAGTGGGAAAAACTGTTTTTT. V is TRBV29-1 and J is TRBJ1-4; D is ambiguous. Looked up from germline, CDR1 is SQVTM and CDR2 is ANQGSEA. The CDR3 extends over 12 amino acids.